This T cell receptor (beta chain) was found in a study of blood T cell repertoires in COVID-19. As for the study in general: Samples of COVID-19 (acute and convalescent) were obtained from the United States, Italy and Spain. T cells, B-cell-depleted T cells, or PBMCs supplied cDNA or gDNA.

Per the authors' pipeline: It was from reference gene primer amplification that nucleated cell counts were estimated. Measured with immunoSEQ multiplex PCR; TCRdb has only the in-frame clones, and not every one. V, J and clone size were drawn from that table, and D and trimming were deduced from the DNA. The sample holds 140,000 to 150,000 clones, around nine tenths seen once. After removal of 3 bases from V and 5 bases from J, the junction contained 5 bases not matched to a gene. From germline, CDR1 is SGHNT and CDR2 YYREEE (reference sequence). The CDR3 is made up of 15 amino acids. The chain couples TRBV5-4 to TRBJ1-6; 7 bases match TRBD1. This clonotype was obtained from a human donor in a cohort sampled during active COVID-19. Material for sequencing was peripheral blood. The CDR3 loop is CASSSPTGNNSPLHF. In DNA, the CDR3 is TGTGCCAGCAGCTCACCGACAGGGAATAATTCACCCCTCCACTTT.